This TCR beta chain was sequenced for a study of cytomegalovirus exposure and HLA in healthy donors. The assay was immunoSEQ multiplex PCR, and TCRdb's table has in-frame clones only and misses some. The sample holds some 350,000 clones, 87% seen once. Per germline, CDR1 SNHLY and CDR2 FYNNEI. V was clipped by 10 bases and J by 4 bases, with 22 bases between them. This CDR3 has 15 residues. Details on this clone: Its specificity is unknown.

General study results and limits: The listing of 150 to 200 TCR beta chains classed them as cytomegalovirus-associated.

Sample: PBMCs. The clonotype originates from a woman in her twenties or thirties in good health and CMV-seropositive. This chain joins TRBV2 and TRBJ2-5; a possible D gene is TRBD1 (6 bases). The CDR3 nucleotides are TGTGCCACGACCCACCCCAGGGGTCGGTTAGAGACCCAGTACTTC. This codes for CATTHPRGRLETQYF. Full variable domain (rest looked up from reference TRBV2 and TRBJ2-5): EPEVTQTPSHQVTQMGQEVILRCVPISNHLYFYWYRQILGQKVEFLVSFYNNEISEKSEIFDDQFSVERPDGSNFTLKIRSTKLEDSAMYFCATTHPRGRLETQYFGPGTRLLVL.